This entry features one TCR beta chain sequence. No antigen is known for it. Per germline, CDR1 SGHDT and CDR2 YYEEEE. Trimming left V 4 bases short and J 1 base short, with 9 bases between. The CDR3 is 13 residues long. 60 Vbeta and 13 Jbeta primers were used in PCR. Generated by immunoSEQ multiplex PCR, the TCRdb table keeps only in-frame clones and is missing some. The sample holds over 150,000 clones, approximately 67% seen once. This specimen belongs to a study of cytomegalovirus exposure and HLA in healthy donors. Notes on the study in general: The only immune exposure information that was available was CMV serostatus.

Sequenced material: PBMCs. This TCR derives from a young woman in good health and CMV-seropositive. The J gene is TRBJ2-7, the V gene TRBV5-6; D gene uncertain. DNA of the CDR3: TGTGCCAGCAGCCCGACAAATTCCTACGAGCAGTACTTC. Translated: CASSPTNSYEQYF. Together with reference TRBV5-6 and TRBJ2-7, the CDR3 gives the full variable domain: DAGVTQSPTHLIKTRGQQVTLRCSPKSGHDTVSWYQQALGQGPQFIFQYYEEEERQRGNFPDRFSGHQFPNYSSELNVNALLLGDSALYLCASSPTNSYEQYFGPGTRLTVT.